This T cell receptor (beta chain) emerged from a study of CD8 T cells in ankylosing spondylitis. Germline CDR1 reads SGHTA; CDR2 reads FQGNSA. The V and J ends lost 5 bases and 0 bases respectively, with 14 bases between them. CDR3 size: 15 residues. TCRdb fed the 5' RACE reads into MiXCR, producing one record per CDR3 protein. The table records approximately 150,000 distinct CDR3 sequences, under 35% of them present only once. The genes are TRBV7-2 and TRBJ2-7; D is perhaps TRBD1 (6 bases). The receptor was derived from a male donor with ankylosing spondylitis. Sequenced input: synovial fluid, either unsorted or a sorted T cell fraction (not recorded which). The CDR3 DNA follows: TGTGCCAGCAGCGCGGACAGTATCAGCTCCTACGAGCAGTACTTC. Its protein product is CASSADSISSYEQYF.